This record concerns one T cell receptor beta chain sequence. The record originates from a study of blood T cell repertoires in COVID-19. In germline, CDR1 is MNHNY, CDR2 SVGAGI (reference sequence). The CDR3 spans 15 residues. Trimming left V 0 bases short and J 3 bases short, with 12 bases between. Profiling relied on immunoSEQ multiplex PCR, and the TCRdb table lists in-frame clones only, not all of them. The top ten clones hold 6.9% of a sample with about 200,000 clones, 75% to 85% of them seen once. The chain joins TRBV6-6 to TRBJ2-7, with D possibly being TRBD2 (6 bases). Material: peripheral blood. This receptor was obtained from a man between 60 and 75 years old with acute or convalescent COVID-19. CDR3 sequence: CASSYSASAYYEQYF. The CDR3 nucleotides are TGTGCCAGCAGTTACTCGGCTAGCGCCTACTACGAGCAGTACTTC.